A selection of T cell receptor beta chains follows, all from one sample in a study of cytomegalovirus exposure and HLA in healthy donors. Method: immunoSEQ multiplex PCR; TCRdb's copy keeps in-frame clones and lacks some. Here the sample spans approximately 110,000 clones, 60% to 85% being singletons. Sequenced: PBMCs. The receptors here all came from a man in his forties or fifties in good health and CMV-seronegative. Both conserved end residues are part of each CDR3. Each record gives: J gene, clone size, D gene, V gene, CDR3 DNA, CDR3 protein. The D gene is left open where the match is weak. Part of the rows lack a size; the others show once, few, many or a class for expanded clones.

J: TRBJ2-4; size: NA; D: TRBD2; V: TRBV25-1; DNA: TGTGCCAGCAGTGAATCAGTAAGGGACTACGAAAACATTCAGTACTTC; CDR3: CASSESVRDYENIQYF
J: TRBJ2-2; size: NA; D: TRBD2; V: TRBV6-1; DNA: TGTGCCAGCAGTGGGGGGACTAGCGGGACCGGGGAGCTGTTTTTT; CDR3: CASSGGTSGTGELFF
J: TRBJ2-1; size: NA; D: TRBD2; V: TRBV4-2; DNA: TGTGCCAGCAGCCAGGCTAGCGGGGGGCGGATTAGCAATGAGCAGTTCTTC; CDR3: CASSQASGGRISNEQFF
J: TRBJ2-5; size: NA; D: NA; V: TRBV7-9; DNA: TGTGCCAGCAGCTTAGTCCTAGGGGACTGGGAGACCCAGTACTTC; CDR3: CASSLVLGDWETQYF
J: TRBJ2-7; size: NA; D: TRBD2; V: TRBV14; DNA: TGTGCCAGCAGCCAATATATTAGCGGGAGCCACGAGCAGTACTTC; CDR3: CASSQYISGSHEQYF
J: TRBJ2-2; size: NA; D: TRBD2; V: TRBV6-5; DNA: TGTGCCAGCAGTCTTCTAGCGGGAGGGCCCGGGGAGCTGTTTTTT; CDR3: CASSLLAGGPGELFF
J: TRBJ2-1; size: NA; D: TRBD2; V: TRBV6-4; DNA: TGTGCCAGCAGTGACCAGAGCGGGGGGGCGTTCTTC; CDR3: CASSDQSGGAFF
J: TRBJ1-1; size: NA; D: NA; V: TRBV19; DNA: TGTGCCAGTCACCCCCTCGGATACGGGACTGAAGCTTTCTTT; CDR3: CASHPLGYGTEAFF
J: TRBJ1-5; size: NA; D: TRBD1; V: TRBV6-5; DNA: TGTGCCAGCAGTTATGACAGGGTGGATCAGCCCCAGCATTTT; CDR3: CASSYDRVDQPQHF
J: TRBJ2-7; size: NA; D: NA; V: TRBV18; DNA: TGTGCCAGCTCACCAGACAGCTACGAGCAGTACTTC; CDR3: CASSPDSYEQYF
J: TRBJ1-1; size: NA; D: NA; V: TRBV5-8; DNA: TGTGCCAGCAGCAAAACAGCGAACACTGAAGCTTTCTTT; CDR3: CASSKTANTEAFF
J: TRBJ1-4; size: many; D: NA; V: TRBV7-6; DNA: TGTGCCAGCAGCTTTTCGGCAGGGCCACGGGAAAAACTGTTTTTT; CDR3: CASSFSAGPREKLFF
J: TRBJ2-2; size: NA; D: NA; V: TRBV6-1; DNA: TGTGCCAGCAGTGAAGCGGTTGCAGACACCGGGGAGCTGTTTTTT; CDR3: CASSEAVADTGELFF
J: TRBJ1-4; size: NA; D: TRBD1; V: TRBV18; DNA: TGTGCCAGCTCACCAGGACAGGGGGGTGAAAAACTGTTTTTT; CDR3: CASSPGQGGEKLFF
J: TRBJ1-5; size: few; D: NA; V: TRBV7-2; DNA: TGTGCCAGCAGCAACAGGGTATATCAGCCCCAGCATTTT; CDR3: CASSNRVYQPQHF
J: TRBJ2-5; size: NA; D: NA; V: TRBV9; DNA: TGTGCCAGCAGCGTGGGGCGTTTCCAAGAGACCCAGTACTTC; CDR3: CASSVGRFQETQYF
J: TRBJ1-2; size: NA; D: NA; V: TRBV5-4; DNA: TGTGCCAGCAGCCCCAGGACTGCCTACTATGGCTACACCTTC; CDR3: CASSPRTAYYGYTF
J: TRBJ1-1; size: NA; D: NA; V: TRBV5-1; DNA: TGCGCCAGCAGCTTGGGAGGAGCAAGTACTGAAGCTTTCTTT; CDR3: CASSLGGASTEAFF
J: TRBJ2-2; size: once; D: NA; V: TRBV6-5; DNA: TGTGCCAGCAGTTACGGGACATTGAACACCGGGGAGCTGTTTTTT; CDR3: CASSYGTLNTGELFF
J: TRBJ2-7; size: NA; D: NA; V: TRBV6-6; DNA: TGTGCCAGCAGTTACTCTGGACAGATCTACGAGCAGTACTTC; CDR3: CASSYSGQIYEQYF
J: TRBJ1-2; size: NA; D: TRBD1; V: TRBV11-2; DNA: TGTGCCAGCAGCTTAAATGATTGGGGACAGGATGGCTACACCTTC; CDR3: CASSLNDWGQDGYTF
J: TRBJ1-5; size: NA; D: TRBD1; V: TRBV2; DNA: TGTGCCTCACCGAGGGGGACAGGGGACCCATATAGCAATCAGCCCCAGCATTTT; CDR3: CASPRGTGDPYSNQPQHF
J: TRBJ2-1; size: NA; D: TRBD2; V: TRBV18; DNA: TGTGCCAGCTCCTTTCTAAACCTAGCGGGAGGCTACAATGAGCAGTTCTTC; CDR3: CASSFLNLAGGYNEQFF
J: TRBJ2-2; size: NA; D: NA; V: TRBV6-4; DNA: TGTGCCAGCAGTGATCTATCAGTTGAGGGCCCCCTGACCGGGGAGCTGTTTTTT; CDR3: CASSDLSVEGPLTGELFF
J: TRBJ2-7; size: NA; D: TRBD1; V: TRBV7-9; DNA: TGTGCCAGCAGCTTCAACAGGGGGACAGACTACGAGCAGTACTTC; CDR3: CASSFNRGTDYEQYF
J: TRBJ2-4; size: NA; D: NA; V: TRBV27; DNA: TGTGCCAGCACTCGTACCACAGGGCTAGCCAAAAACATTCAGTACTTC; CDR3: CASTRTTGLAKNIQYF
J: TRBJ1-5; size: few; D: NA; V: TRBV27; DNA: TGTGCCAGCAGTCCCTTAGGACAGCCCAGCAATCAGCCCCAGCATTTT; CDR3: CASSPLGQPSNQPQHF
J: TRBJ2-6; size: once; D: TRBD1; V: TRBV9; DNA: TGTGCCAGCAGCCGGGGACAGGGCGGAAAACTAAGCTCTGGGGCCAACGTCCTGACTTTC; CDR3: CASSRGQGGKLSSGANVLTF
J: TRBJ2-7; size: NA; D: NA; V: TRBV11-2; DNA: TGTGCCAGCAGCTCCCGAGGGGGCTACGAGCAGTACTTC; CDR3: CASSSRGGYEQYF
J: TRBJ2-1; size: NA; D: NA; V: TRBV4-1; DNA: TGCGCCAGCAGCCAAGAGGCGGGTACCCAATACAATGAGCAGTTCTTC; CDR3: CASSQEAGTQYNEQFF
J: TRBJ1-5; size: NA; D: TRBD1; V: TRBV7-9; DNA: TGTGCCAGCAGCTTGGGGACAGGGGGCTATCAGCCCCAGCATTTT; CDR3: CASSLGTGGYQPQHF
J: TRBJ1-1; size: NA; D: NA; V: TRBV6-5; DNA: TGTGCCAGCAACAGTGGTCCACCTATGAACACTGAAGCTTTCTTT; CDR3: CASNSGPPMNTEAFF
J: TRBJ2-3; size: few; D: NA; V: TRBV28; DNA: TGTGCCAGCAGTTTCGCCGGGACTCCCCTCAATACGCAGTATTTT; CDR3: CASSFAGTPLNTQYF
J: TRBJ2-1; size: NA; D: TRBD2; V: TRBV5-5; DNA: TGTGCCAGCAGATATAGACTAGCGGGAGAGTGGAATGAGCAGTTCTTC; CDR3: CASRYRLAGEWNEQFF
J: TRBJ1-5; size: NA; D: NA; V: TRBV18; DNA: TGTGCCAGCTCACCCTCAGGGAGCAATCAGCCCCAGCATTTT; CDR3: CASSPSGSNQPQHF
J: TRBJ1-4; size: few; D: NA; V: TRBV6-6; DNA: TGTGCCAGCAGTTACTCAACCCCCCCTCAGCTGTTTTTT; CDR3: CASSYSTPPQLFF
J: TRBJ2-1; size: NA; D: TRBD2; V: TRBV19; DNA: TGTGCCAGTAGTGATATCATAGCGGGGGTAAAGTACAATGAGCAGTTCTTC; CDR3: CASSDIIAGVKYNEQFF
J: TRBJ2-1; size: NA; D: NA; V: TRBV19; DNA: TGTGCCAGTAGTATAGATCCAGGGGGGATCTCCTACAATGAGCAGTTCTTC; CDR3: CASSIDPGGISYNEQFF
J: TRBJ2-2; size: NA; D: NA; V: TRBV11-3; DNA: TGTGCCAGCAGCTTAGGAAGGTCTAGCGCGAACACCGGGGAGCTGTTTTTT; CDR3: CASSLGRSSANTGELFF
J: TRBJ2-7; size: NA; D: NA; V: TRBV6-5; DNA: TGTGCCAGCAGTAAAGCCCTAGGGGGCTACGAGCAGTACTTC; CDR3: CASSKALGGYEQYF
J: TRBJ2-5; size: once; D: TRBD2; V: TRBV7-9; DNA: TGTTCCAGCAGCTTACGGATGAGACTAGCCGTAGAGACCCAGTACTTC; CDR3: CSSSLRMRLAVETQYF
J: TRBJ1-2; size: NA; D: NA; V: TRBV6-5; DNA: TGTGCCAGCAGTTACGATTACAGGGCCGGCTACACCTTC; CDR3: CASSYDYRAGYTF